A selection of T cell receptor beta chains follows, all from one sample in a study of identical twins. TCRdb re-called the 5' RACE reads through MiXCR, storing one row per CDR3 protein. The sample yields nearly 250,000 distinct CDR3 sequences, roughly 7% seen once. The same sample was also studied in work on yellow fever vaccine responses in identical twins.

What was sequenced was memory (CD45RO+) T cells sorted from blood. The receptor set was obtained from a woman younger than 30 in good health. CDR3s include the opening cysteine and the closing phenylalanine or tryptophan. A D gene is named only where the DNA matches it firmly. Only part of the rows carry a size: once, few, many, or a class if the clone is expanded.

j_call clone_size v_call d_call cdr3_aa cdr3_nt
TRBJ2-2 many TRBV29-1 . CSVAPVGGNTGELFF TGCAGCGTTGCCCCGGTAGGGGGGAACACCGGGGAGCTGTTTTTT
TRBJ2-3 many TRBV7-2 . CASSASIDTQYF TGTGCCAGCAGCGCTTCCATCGATACGCAGTATTTT
TRBJ1-3 few TRBV9 . CASSVSADSGNTIYF TGTGCCAGCAGCGTAAGTGCGGACTCTGGAAACACCATATATTTT
TRBJ2-3 few TRBV20-1 TRBD2 CSAQFLAGPSTDTQYF TGCAGTGCTCAGTTCCTAGCGGGGCCCTCCACAGATACGCAGTATTTT
TRBJ1-6 . TRBV7-9 TRBD1 CASSLNRGGSPLHF TGTGCCAGCAGCCTCAACAGGGGCGGTTCACCCCTCCACTTT
TRBJ1-1 many TRBV5-1 . CASSFTGTETEAFF TGCGCCAGCAGCTTCACAGGGACGGAGACTGAAGCTTTCTTT
TRBJ2-5 few TRBV18 . CASSPLGQTETQYF TGTGCCAGCTCACCCCTGGGCCAGACAGAGACCCAGTACTTC
TRBJ2-5 . TRBV5-1 . CASSLANNQETQYF TGCGCCAGCAGCTTGGCGAATAACCAAGAGACCCAGTACTTC
TRBJ2-3 many TRBV16 . CASSRSVEDTQYF TGTGCCAGCAGCCGCAGCGTTGAGGATACGCAGTATTTT
TRBJ2-1 few TRBV4-1 TRBD2 CASSQLGLAVNNEQFF TGCGCCAGCAGCCAACTCGGACTAGCGGTCAACAATGAGCAGTTCTTC
TRBJ2-6 . TRBV10-3 . CAIGVSGANVLTF TGTGCCATCGGCGTATCAGGGGCCAACGTCCTGACTTTC
TRBJ1-4 . TRBV5-4 TRBD1 CASSSTGMGEKLFF TGTGCCAGCAGCTCGACAGGGATGGGGGAAAAACTGTTTTTT
TRBJ2-7 few TRBV20-1 . CSAPGRSRDEQYF TGCAGTGCTCCAGGACGGTCCAGGGACGAGCAGTACTTC
TRBJ1-1 . TRBV20-1 . CSAKVGGPNTEAFF TGCAGTGCTAAGGTGGGCGGACCGAACACTGAAGCTTTCTTT
TRBJ1-1 few TRBV18 . CASSPGSNMNTEAFF TGTGCCAGCTCACCAGGGTCCAATATGAACACTGAAGCTTTCTTT
TRBJ2-1 many TRBV2 . CASSEGSGDEQFF TGTGCCAGCAGTGAAGGTTCGGGTGATGAGCAGTTCTTC
TRBJ2-3 . TRBV20-1 . CSAAITDTQYF TGCAGTGCTGCCATTACAGATACGCAGTATTTT
TRBJ1-2 few TRBV5-5 TRBD1 CASSSEGARGYTF TGTGCCAGCAGCTCTGAGGGGGCGCGGGGCTACACCTTC
TRBJ2-5 once TRBV5-1 TRBD2 CASSSSGRAGETQYF TGCGCCAGCAGCTCAAGCGGGAGGGCCGGGGAGACCCAGTACTTC
TRBJ2-1 few TRBV28 TRBD2 CAIKRGGSNEQFF TGTGCCATAAAGCGGGGGGGTTCCAATGAGCAGTTCTTC
TRBJ2-5 few TRBV19 . CASSKTQGQETQYF TGTGCCAGTAGTAAGACGCAGGGGCAAGAGACCCAGTACTTC
TRBJ2-2 many TRBV28 . CASSLRDGNTGELFF TGTGCCAGCAGTCTCCGGGACGGGAACACCGGGGAGCTGTTTTTT
TRBJ1-1 few TRBV12-3/TRBV12-4 . CASVLTGNTEAFF TGTGCCAGCGTGTTAACAGGGAACACTGAAGCTTTCTTT
TRBJ2-2 many TRBV24-1 . CATSDYGGELFF TGTGCCACCAGTGATTATGGCGGGGAGCTGTTTTTT
TRBJ2-1 few TRBV10-2 TRBD2 CASSTQSGRFGSEQFF TGCGCCAGCAGCACCCAAAGCGGGAGGTTTGGGAGTGAGCAGTTCTTC
TRBJ2-5 few TRBV5-1 . CASSLEARSQETQYF TGCGCCAGCAGCTTGGAGGCCAGAAGCCAAGAGACCCAGTACTTC
TRBJ2-1 . TRBV6-2/TRBV6-3 TRBD2 CASSHDLTSGTYNEQFF TGTGCCAGCAGTCACGATCTGACTAGCGGGACCTACAATGAGCAGTTCTTC